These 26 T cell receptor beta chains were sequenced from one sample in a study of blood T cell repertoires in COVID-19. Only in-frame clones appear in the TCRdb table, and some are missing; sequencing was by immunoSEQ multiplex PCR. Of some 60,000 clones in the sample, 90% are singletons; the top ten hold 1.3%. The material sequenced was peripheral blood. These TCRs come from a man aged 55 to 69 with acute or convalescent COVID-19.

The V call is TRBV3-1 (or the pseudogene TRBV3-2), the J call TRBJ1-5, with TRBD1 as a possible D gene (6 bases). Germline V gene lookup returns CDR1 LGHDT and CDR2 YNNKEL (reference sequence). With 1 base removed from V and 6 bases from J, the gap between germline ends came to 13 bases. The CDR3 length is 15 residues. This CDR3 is CASSQGHRASQPQHF. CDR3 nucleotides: TGTGCCAGCAGCCAAGGCCACAGGGCTTCTCAGCCCCAGCATTTT.

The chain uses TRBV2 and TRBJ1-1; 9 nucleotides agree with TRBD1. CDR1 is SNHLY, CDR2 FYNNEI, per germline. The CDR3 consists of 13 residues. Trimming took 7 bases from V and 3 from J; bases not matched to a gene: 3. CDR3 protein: CASTRTGDTEAFF. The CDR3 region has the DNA TGTGCCAGCACCCGGACAGGGGACACTGAAGCTTTCTTT.

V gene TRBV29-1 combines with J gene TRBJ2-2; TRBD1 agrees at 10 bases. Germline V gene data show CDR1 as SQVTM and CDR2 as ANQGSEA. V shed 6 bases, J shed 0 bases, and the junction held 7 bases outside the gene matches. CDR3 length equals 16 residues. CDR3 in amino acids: CSVPSDRGSNTGELFF. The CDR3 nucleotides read TGCAGCGTCCCCTCGGACAGGGGGTCGAACACCGGGGAGCTGTTTTTT.

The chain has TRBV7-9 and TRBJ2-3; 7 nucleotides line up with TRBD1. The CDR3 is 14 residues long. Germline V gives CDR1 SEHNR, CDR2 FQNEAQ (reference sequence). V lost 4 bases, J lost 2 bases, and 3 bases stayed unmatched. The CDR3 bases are TGTGCCAGCAGCTCGGACAGGAACACAGATACGCAGTATTTT. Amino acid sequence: CASSSDRNTDTQYF.

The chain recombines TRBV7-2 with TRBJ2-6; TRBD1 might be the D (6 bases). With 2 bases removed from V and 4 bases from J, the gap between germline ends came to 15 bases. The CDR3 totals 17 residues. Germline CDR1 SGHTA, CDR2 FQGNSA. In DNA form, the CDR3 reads TGTGCCAGCAGCTTATTACAGGGTAGGCGAGGGGCCAACGTCCTGACTTTC. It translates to CASSLLQGRRGANVLTF.

The DNA of the CDR3 is TGTGCCAGCAGCCCCAGACCCCCTGTAGACAGAACTTTCTTT. It codes for CASSPRPPVDRTFF. V is TRBV6-5 and J is TRBJ1-1, with D perhaps matching TRBD1 (5 bases). The CDR3 runs 14 residues. Trimming stripped 6 bases from V and 12 bases from J, with 23 bases between. Germline V lookup: CDR1 MNHEY, CDR2 SVGAGI.

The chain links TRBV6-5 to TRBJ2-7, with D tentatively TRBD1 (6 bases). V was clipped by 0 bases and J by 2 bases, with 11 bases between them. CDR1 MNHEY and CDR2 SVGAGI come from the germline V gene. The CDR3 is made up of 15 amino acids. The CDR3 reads CASSYSTGLTYEQYF. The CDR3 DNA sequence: TGTGCCAGCAGTTACTCTACAGGGTTGACCTACGAGCAGTACTTC.

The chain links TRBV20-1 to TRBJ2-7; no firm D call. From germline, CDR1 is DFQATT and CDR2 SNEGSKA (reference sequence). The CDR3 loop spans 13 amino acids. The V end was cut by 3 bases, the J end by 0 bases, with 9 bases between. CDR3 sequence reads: CSASSGVSYEQYF. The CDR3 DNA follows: TGCAGTGCTAGTTCAGGCGTCTCCTACGAGCAGTACTTC.

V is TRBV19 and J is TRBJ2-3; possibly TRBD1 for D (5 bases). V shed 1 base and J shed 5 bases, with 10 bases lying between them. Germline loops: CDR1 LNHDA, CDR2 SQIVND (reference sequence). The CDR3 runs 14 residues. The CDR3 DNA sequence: TGTGCCAGTAGTATAGCTCAGGGTCGAGATACGCAGTATTTT. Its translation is CASSIAQGRDTQYF. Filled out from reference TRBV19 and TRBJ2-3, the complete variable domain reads DGGITQSPKYLFRKEGQNVTLSCEQNLNHDAMYWYRQDPGQGLRLIYYSQIVNDFQKGDIAEGYSVSREKKESFPLTVTSAQKNPTAFYLCASSIAQGRDTQYFGPGTRLTVL.

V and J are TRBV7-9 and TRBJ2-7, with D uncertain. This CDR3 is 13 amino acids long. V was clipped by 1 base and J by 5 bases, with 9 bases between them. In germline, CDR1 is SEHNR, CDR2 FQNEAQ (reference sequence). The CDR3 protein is CASSLGSINEQYF. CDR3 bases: TGTGCCAGCAGCTTAGGTAGTATCAACGAGCAGTACTTC. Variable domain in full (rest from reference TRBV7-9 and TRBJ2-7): DTGVSQNPRHKITKRGQNVTFRCDPISEHNRLYWYRQTLGQGPEFLTYFQNEAQLEKSRLLSDRFSAERPKGSFSTLEIQRTEQGDSAMYLCASSLGSINEQYFGPGTRLTVT.

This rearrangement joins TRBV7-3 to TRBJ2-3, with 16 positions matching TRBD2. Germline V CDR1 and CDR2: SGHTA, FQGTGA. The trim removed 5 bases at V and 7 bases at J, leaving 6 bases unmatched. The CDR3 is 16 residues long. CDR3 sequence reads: CASSPLGLAGGHTQYF. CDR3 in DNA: TGTGCCAGCAGCCCACTGGGACTAGCGGGGGGGCATACGCAGTATTTT.

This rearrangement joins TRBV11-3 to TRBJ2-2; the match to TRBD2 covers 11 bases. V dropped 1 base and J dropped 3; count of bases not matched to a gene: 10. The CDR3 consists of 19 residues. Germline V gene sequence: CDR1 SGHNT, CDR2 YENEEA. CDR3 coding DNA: TGTGCCAGCAGCTTAGCCCCCGCTACTAGCGGGGGATACACCGGGGAGCTGTTTTTT. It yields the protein CASSLAPATSGGYTGELFF.

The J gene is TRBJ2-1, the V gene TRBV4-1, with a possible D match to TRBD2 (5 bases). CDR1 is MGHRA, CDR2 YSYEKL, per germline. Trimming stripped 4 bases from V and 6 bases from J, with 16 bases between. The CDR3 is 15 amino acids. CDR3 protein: CASSLPLPGGNEQFF. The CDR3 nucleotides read TGCGCCAGCAGCCTTCCTCTCCCCGGAGGCAATGAGCAGTTCTTC.

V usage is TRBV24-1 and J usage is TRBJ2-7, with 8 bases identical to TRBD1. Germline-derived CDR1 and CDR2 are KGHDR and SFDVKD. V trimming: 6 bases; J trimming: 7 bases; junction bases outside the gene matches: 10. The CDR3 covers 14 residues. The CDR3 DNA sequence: TGTGCCACCAGTCCGAGACAGGGGACTCGGGAGCAGTACTTC. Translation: CATSPRQGTREQYF.

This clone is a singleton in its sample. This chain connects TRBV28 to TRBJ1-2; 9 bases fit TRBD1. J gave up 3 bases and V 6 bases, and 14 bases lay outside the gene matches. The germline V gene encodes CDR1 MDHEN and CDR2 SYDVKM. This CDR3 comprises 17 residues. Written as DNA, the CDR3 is TGTGCCAGCAGACCCTTAGGGGGGGACAGGGATTACTATGGCTACACCTTC. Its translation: CASRPLGGDRDYYGYTF.

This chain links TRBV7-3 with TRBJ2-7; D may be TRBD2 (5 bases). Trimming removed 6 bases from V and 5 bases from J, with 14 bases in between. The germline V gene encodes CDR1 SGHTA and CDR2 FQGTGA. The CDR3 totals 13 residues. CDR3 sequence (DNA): TGTGCCAGCAGTATAGGGAGAGGAAACGAGCAGTACTTC. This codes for CASSIGRGNEQYF.

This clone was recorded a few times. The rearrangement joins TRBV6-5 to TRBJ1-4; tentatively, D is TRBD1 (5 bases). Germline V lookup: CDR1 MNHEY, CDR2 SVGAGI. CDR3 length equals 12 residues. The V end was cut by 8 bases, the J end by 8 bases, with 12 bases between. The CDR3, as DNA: TGTGCCAGCGGTCGGGGGGGGGAAAAACTGTTTTTT. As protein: CASGRGGEKLFF.

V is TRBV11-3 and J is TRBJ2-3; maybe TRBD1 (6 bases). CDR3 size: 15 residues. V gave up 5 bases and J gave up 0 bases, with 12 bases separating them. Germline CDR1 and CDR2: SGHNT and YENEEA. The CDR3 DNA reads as TGTGCCAGCAGCCCCAGGGGACCCAGCACAGATACGCAGTATTTT. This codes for CASSPRGPSTDTQYF.

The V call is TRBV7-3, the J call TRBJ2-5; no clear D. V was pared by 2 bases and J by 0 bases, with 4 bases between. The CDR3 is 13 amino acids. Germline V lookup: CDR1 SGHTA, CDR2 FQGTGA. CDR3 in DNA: TGTGCCAGCAGCTTATATAACCAAGAGACCCAGTACTTC. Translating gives CASSLYNQETQYF.

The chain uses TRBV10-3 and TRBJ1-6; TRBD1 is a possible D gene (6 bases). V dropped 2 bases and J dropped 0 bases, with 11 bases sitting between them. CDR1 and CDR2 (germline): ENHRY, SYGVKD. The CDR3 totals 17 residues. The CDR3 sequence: CAISEEQGSSYNSPLHF. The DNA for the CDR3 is TGTGCCATCAGTGAGGAGCAGGGGAGCTCCTATAATTCACCCCTCCACTTT.

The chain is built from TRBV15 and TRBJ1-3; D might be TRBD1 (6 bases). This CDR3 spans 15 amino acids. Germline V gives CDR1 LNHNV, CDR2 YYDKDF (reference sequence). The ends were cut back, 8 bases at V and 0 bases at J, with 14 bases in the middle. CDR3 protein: CATGDRKVSGNTIYF. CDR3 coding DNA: TGTGCCACCGGTGACAGGAAAGTCTCTGGAAACACCATATATTTT. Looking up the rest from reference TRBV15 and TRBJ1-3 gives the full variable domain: DAMVIQNPRYQVTQFGKPVTLSCSQTLNHNVMYWYQQKSSQAPKLLFHYYDKDFNNEADTPDNFQSRRPNTSFCFLDIRSPGLGDTAMYLCATGDRKVSGNTIYFGEGSWLTVV.

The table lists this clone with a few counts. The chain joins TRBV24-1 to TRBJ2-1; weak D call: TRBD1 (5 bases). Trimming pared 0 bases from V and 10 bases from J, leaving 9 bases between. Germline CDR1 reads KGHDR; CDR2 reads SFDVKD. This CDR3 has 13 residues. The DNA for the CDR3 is TGTGCCACCAGTGATTTGGTGAAGGGGGAGCAGTTCTTC. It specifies CATSDLVKGEQFF.

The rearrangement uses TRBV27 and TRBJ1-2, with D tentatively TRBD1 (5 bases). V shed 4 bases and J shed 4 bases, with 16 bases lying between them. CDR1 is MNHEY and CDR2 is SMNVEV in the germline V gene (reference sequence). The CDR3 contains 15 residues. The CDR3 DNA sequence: TGTGCCAGCAGTTCCCCTACGACAGAAACCTATGGCTACACCTTC. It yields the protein CASSSPTTETYGYTF.

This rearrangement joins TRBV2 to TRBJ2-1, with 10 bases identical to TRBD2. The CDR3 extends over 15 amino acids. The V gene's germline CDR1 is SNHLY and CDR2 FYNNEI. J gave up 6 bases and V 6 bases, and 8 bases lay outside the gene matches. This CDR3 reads CASSNSGGPSNEQFF. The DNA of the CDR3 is TGTGCCAGCAGCAATAGCGGGGGGCCTTCCAATGAGCAGTTCTTC.

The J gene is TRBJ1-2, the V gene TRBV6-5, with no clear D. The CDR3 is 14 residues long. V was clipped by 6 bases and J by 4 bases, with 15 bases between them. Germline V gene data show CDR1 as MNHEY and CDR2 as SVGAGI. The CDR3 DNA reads TGTGCCAGCAGCCGGGCAGGACTGATCTATGGCTACACCTTC. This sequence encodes CASSRAGLIYGYTF.

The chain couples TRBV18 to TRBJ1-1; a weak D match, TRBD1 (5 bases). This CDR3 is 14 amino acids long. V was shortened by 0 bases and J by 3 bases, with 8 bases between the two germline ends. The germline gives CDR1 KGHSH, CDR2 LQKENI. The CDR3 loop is CASSPPVGDTEAFF. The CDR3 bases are TGTGCCAGCTCACCACCGGTAGGGGACACTGAAGCTTTCTTT. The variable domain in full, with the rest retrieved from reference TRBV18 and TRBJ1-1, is NAGVMQNPRHLVRRRGQEARLRCSPMKGHSHVYWYRQLPEEGLKFMVYLQKENIIDESGMPKERFSAEFPKEGPSILRIQQVVRGDSAAYFCASSPPVGDTEAFFGQGTRLTVV.